This T cell receptor (beta chain) was sequenced during a study of spatial heterogeneity in lung cancer. Study observations and caveats: Counts of expanded intratumoral alpha and beta TCRs tracked tumor mutation counts.

This clonotype appeared a single time. As yet, its antigen is unknown. The time point is: sample taken at primary tumor resection. TCRdb re-derived calls from the 5' RACE reads in MiXCR, one entry per CDR3 protein. The table records several thousand distinct CDR3 sequences, roughly 16% of them present only once. The V and J ends lost 1 base and 3 bases respectively, with 16 bases between them. CDR1 and CDR2 from the germline V gene are DFQATT and SNEGSKA (reference sequence). The CDR3 is 15 residues long. V and J are TRBV20-1 and TRBJ2-7; no clear D gene. This clonotype was obtained from a male donor with early-stage non-small cell lung cancer. This specimen was lung tumor tissue, taken at surgery. The CDR3 DNA reads as TGCAGTGCTAGAGCCTTGACGGGCGCAGACTACGAGCAGTACTTC. Translated, it gives CSARALTGADYEQYF.